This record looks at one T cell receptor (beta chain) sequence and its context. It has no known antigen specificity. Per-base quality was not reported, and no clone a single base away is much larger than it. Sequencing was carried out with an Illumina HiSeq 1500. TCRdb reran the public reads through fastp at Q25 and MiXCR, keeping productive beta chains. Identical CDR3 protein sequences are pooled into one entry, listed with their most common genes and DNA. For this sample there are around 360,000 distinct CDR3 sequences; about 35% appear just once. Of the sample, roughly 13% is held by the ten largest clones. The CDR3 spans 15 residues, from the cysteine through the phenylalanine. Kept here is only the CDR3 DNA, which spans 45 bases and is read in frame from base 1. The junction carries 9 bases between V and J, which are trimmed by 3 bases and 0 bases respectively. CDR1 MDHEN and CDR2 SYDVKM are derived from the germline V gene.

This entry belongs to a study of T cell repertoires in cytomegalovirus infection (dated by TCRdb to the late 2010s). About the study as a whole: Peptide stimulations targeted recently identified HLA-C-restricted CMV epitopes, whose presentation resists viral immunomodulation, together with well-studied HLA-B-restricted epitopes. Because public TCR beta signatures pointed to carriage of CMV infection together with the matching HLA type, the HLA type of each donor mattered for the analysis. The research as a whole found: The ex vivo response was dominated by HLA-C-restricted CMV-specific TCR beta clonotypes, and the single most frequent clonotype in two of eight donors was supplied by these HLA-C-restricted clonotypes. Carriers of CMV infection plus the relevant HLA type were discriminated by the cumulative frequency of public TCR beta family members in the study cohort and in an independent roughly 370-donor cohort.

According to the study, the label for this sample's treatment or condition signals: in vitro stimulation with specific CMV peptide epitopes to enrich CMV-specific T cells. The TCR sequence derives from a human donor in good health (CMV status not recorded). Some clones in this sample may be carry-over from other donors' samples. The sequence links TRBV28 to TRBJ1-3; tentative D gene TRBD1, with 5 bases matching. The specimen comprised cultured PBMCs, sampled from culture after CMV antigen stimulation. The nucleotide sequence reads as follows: TGTGCCAGCAGTTTTCCGGGGACCTCTGGAAACACCATATATTTT. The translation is CASSFPGTSGNTIYF.